The T cell receptor beta chain described here comes from a study of T cell responses to AZD1222 COVID-19 vaccine. Study-wide results and caveats: Only six people who got AZD1222 tested seropositive at baseline. Spike-wide coverage was observed for vaccine-associated CD4 TCRs, with dominant responses at 160-218 and 743-854.

With respect to this clone: Antigen unknown.

The protocol was immunoSEQ multiplex PCR, while the TCRdb copy is restricted to in-frame clones and leaves out a portion. The sample shows approximately 85,000 clones, just over 85% of them seen only once. This CDR3 comprises 14 residues. The V gene end was trimmed by 4 bases and the J gene end by 5 bases; junction bases not matched to a gene: 5. Germline values: CDR1 MNHEY, CDR2 SMNVEV (reference sequence). The receptor was isolated from an adult in good health. The input for sequencing was peripheral blood, taken on day 0 of AZD1222 vaccination. The rearrangement links TRBV27 to TRBJ2-7; 10 bases are shared with TRBD1. CDR3 amino acids: CASSSGQGGNEQYF. The CDR3 DNA is TGTGCCAGCAGTTCCGGACAGGGGGGTAACGAGCAGTACTTC.